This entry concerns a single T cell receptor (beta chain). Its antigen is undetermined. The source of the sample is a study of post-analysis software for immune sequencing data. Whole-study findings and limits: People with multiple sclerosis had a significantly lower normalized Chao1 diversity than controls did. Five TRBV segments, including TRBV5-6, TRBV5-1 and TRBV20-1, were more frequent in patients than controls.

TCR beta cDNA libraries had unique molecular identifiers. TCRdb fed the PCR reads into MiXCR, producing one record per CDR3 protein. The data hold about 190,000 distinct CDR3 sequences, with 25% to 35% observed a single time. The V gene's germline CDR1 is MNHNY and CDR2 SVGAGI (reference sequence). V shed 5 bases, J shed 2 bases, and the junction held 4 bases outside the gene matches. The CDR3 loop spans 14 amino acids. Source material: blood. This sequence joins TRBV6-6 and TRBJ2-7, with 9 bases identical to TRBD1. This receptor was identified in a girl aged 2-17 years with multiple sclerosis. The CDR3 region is CASSGTGLTYEQYF. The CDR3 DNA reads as TGTGCCAGCAGTGGGACAGGGTTGACCTACGAGCAGTACTTC.